The 31 T cell receptor beta chains below come from one sample, sequenced in a study of shared clonotypes between healthy human individuals. Generated by immunoSEQ multiplex PCR, the TCRdb table keeps only in-frame clones and is missing some. The repertoire holds about half a million clones, with 78% as singletons. The specimen was PBMCs. Source of these receptors: a woman aged 35 to 49 in good health. Some clones in this sample may be carry-over from other donors' samples.

As for this clone: The same CDR3 is also encoded by other DNA sequences in this sample. The chain uses TRBV11-2 and TRBJ2-2, with D hard to call. The germline gives CDR1 SGHAT, CDR2 FQNNGV. The CDR3 sequence is 15 residues long. V lost 1 base and J lost 4, with 10 bases in between. CDR3 protein: CASSLGLAVTGELFF. Here the CDR3 DNA reads TGTGCCAGCAGCTTAGGTTTGGCGGTCACCGGGGAGCTGTTTTTT.

This clone was detected only once. This rearrangement joins TRBV23-1 to TRBJ1-5, with D tentatively TRBD1 (5 bases). TRBV23-1 is sorted into the ORF group, with uncertain function. Deletions cut 0 bases from V and 1 base from J, with 10 bases between. The CDR3 covers 16 residues. CDR3 bases: TGCGCCAGCAGTCAATCCTGGGGGAGGAGCAATCAGCCCCAGCATTTT. Protein product: CASSQSWGRSNQPQHF.

The CDR3 nucleotides are TGCGCCAGCAGCCGGTACCAAACCGGGACAGCGACCTACGAGCAGTACTTC. This codes for CASSRYQTGTATYEQYF. The chain employs TRBV4-1 and TRBJ2-7, with 7 bases matching TRBD1. V trimming: 4 bases; J trimming: 2 bases; junction bases outside the gene matches: 14. Germline CDR1 reads MGHRA; CDR2 reads YSYEKL. The CDR3 consists of 17 residues.

The chain links TRBV28 to TRBJ2-7, with D unresolved. Germline V gene lookup returns CDR1 MDHEN and CDR2 SYDVKM. The CDR3 is made up of 16 amino acids. V was cut by 3 bases and J by 1 base, with 16 bases left in between. CDR3 sequence reads: CASSFIVSRNSYEQYF. The CDR3 DNA reads TGTGCCAGCAGTTTCATCGTGTCACGGAATTCCTACGAGCAGTACTTC.

This chain uses TRBV9 with TRBJ1-2; a weak D match, TRBD1 (5 bases). The length of the CDR3 is 13 residues. Trimming cost V 2 bases and J 4 bases, with 9 bases left between them. Per the germline V gene, CDR1 is SGDLS and CDR2 is YYNGEE. CDR3: CASSVGGGYGYTF. As DNA, the CDR3 is TGTGCCAGCAGCGTTGGGGGTGGCTATGGCTACACCTTC.

This clone was picked up a small number of times. This chain links TRBV29-1 with TRBJ1-1, with no clear D. Trimming shortened V by 7 bases and J by 1 base, and 10 bases separated the two germline ends. The length of the CDR3 is 12 residues. CDR1 SQVTM and CDR2 ANQGSEA come from the germline V gene. CDR3 sequence: CSGAEENTEAFF. DNA for the CDR3: TGCAGCGGAGCCGAGGAGAACACTGAAGCTTTCTTT.

The chain joins TRBV2 to TRBJ2-3; 14 bases map to TRBD2. Germline CDR1 is SNHLY and CDR2 is FYNNEI. CDR3 length: 15 amino acids. V lost 7 bases, J lost 4 bases, and 4 bases stayed unmatched. The CDR3 loop is CASTGTSGSPDTQYF. The DNA for the CDR3 is TGTGCCAGCACAGGGACTAGCGGGAGTCCAGATACGCAGTATTTT. The full variable domain, rest sourced from reference TRBV2 and TRBJ2-3, is EPEVTQTPSHQVTQMGQEVILRCVPISNHLYFYWYRQILGQKVEFLVSFYNNEISEKSEIFDDQFSVERPDGSNFTLKIRSTKLEDSAMYFCASTGTSGSPDTQYFGPGTRLTVL.

In its sample, this clone was seen many times. The same CDR3 is also encoded by other DNA sequences in this sample. The chain employs TRBV27 and TRBJ1-5, with unresolved D. The germline V and J ends were trimmed by 6 bases and 0 bases, with 6 bases remaining between them. Looked up from germline, CDR1 is MNHEY and CDR2 is SMNVEV (reference sequence). The CDR3 spans 13 residues. CDR3 DNA: TGTGCCAGCAGCCCTTATAGCAATCAGCCCCAGCATTTT. It specifies CASSPYSNQPQHF.

This clone is a singleton in its sample. The V call is TRBV9, the J call TRBJ1-2; no clear D. This CDR3 region has 15 residues. Germline loops: CDR1 SGDLS, CDR2 YYNGEE. Trimming took off 1 base at V and 0 bases at J, with 10 bases between the two ends. The CDR3 nucleotides read TGTGCCAGCAGCGTAATGGCAGGCCCTAACTATGGCTACACCTTC. Translation gives CASSVMAGPNYGYTF.

To note about this clone: This same CDR3 is encoded by further DNA sequences in the sample. The chain uses TRBV30 and TRBJ1-3; no reliable D call. The CDR3 has 15 amino acids. Germline CDR1 reads GTSNPN; CDR2 reads SVGIG (reference sequence). Trimming removed 0 bases from V and 0 bases from J, with 9 bases in between. This CDR3 reads CAWSVRGSSGNTIYF. DNA for the CDR3: TGTGCCTGGAGTGTACGAGGCAGCTCTGGAAACACCATATATTTT.

This clone was seen once. The sample holds other DNA sequences that translate to the same CDR3. The chain combines TRBV18 with TRBJ2-7; D call uncertain. CDR1 and CDR2 from the germline V gene are KGHSH and LQKENI. The germline V and J ends were trimmed by 2 bases and 3 bases, with 8 bases remaining between them. This CDR3 is built from 13 residues. The CDR3 here is CASSPTTDYEQYF. The CDR3 nucleotides read TGTGCCAGCTCACCAACCACGGACTACGAGCAGTACTTC.

This clone was counted between two and nine times. The chain joins TRBV14 to TRBJ2-7; the match to TRBD1 covers 9 bases. Germline assignment: CDR1 SGHDN and CDR2 FVKESK. J was trimmed by 1 base and V by 0 bases; bases with no gene match: 4. CDR3 length: 16 residues. CDR3 coding DNA: TGTGCCAGCAGCCAAGATTGGACAGGGGCTTCCTACGAGCAGTACTTC. Protein: CASSQDWTGASYEQYF. The full variable domain, in which reference TRBV14 and TRBJ2-7 provide the parts outside the CDR3, is EAGVTQFPSHSVIEKGQTVTLRCDPISGHDNLYWYRRVMGKEIKFLLHFVKESKQDESGMPNNRFLAERTGGTYSTLKVQPAELEDSGVYFCASSQDWTGASYEQYFGPGTRLTVT.

The rearrangement uses TRBV19 and TRBJ2-2; TRBD2 matches at 10 bases. The germline gives CDR1 LNHDA, CDR2 SQIVND (reference sequence). The trim removed 1 base at V and 3 bases at J, leaving 5 bases unmatched. This CDR3 contains 17 residues. The CDR3 here is CASSIVELAGDTGELFF. DNA of the CDR3: TGTGCCAGTAGTATAGTAGAGCTAGCGGGGGACACCGGGGAGCTGTTTTTT.

A note on this clone: A read error is the likely source, as a far larger clone sits one nucleotide away. The same CDR3 can be traced to other DNA sequences in this sample. The gene calls are TRBV7-3 and TRBJ2-2, with TRBD2 matching over 9 bases. Per the germline V gene, CDR1 is SGHTA and CDR2 is FQGTGA. The V and J ends lost 3 bases and 1 base, in that order; junction bases with no gene match: 0. This CDR3 comprises 15 residues. CDR3 amino acids: CASSLTSGNTGELFF. CDR3 sequence (DNA): TGTGCCAGCAGCTTGACTAGCGGGAACACCGGGGAGCTGTTTTTT.

This sequence joins TRBV10-2 and TRBJ2-2; no definite D call. From germline, CDR1 is WSHSY and CDR2 SAAADI. CDR3 length: 13 residues. V was clipped by 6 bases and J by 3 bases, with 8 bases between them. CDR3 DNA: TGCGCCAGCAGGGCTGAGGACACCGGGGAGCTGTTTTTT. It encodes CASRAEDTGELFF.

This clone is a singleton in its sample. The rearrangement joins TRBV28 to TRBJ2-1, with TRBD2 matching 12 bases. After removal of 6 bases from V and 9 bases from J, the junction contained 6 bases not matched to a gene. The V gene's germline CDR1 is MDHEN and CDR2 SYDVKM. The CDR3 runs to 14 residues. This chain's CDR3 is CASSKGLAGREQFF. DNA of the CDR3: TGTGCCAGCAGCAAGGGACTAGCGGGTCGTGAGCAGTTCTTC.

On this clone: Other DNA sequences in this sample translate to the same CDR3. V and J are TRBV6-1 and TRBJ2-2; TRBD1 is a possible D gene (6 bases). The V gene lost 3 bases and the J gene lost 2 bases, with 10 bases spanning the gap. CDR1 is MNHNS, CDR2 SASEGT, per germline. The CDR3 loop spans 15 amino acids. Here the CDR3 DNA reads TGTGCCAGCAGTGAGAGGACAGAAAACACCGGGGAGCTGTTTTTT. This codes for CASSERTENTGELFF.

This clone was observed many times. The rearrangement joins TRBV6-4 to TRBJ2-1; 8 bases are shared with TRBD2. Germline V gene lookup returns CDR1 MRHNA and CDR2 SNTAGT. This CDR3 spans 14 amino acids. V trimming: 2 bases; J trimming: 10 bases; junction bases outside the gene matches: 7. CDR3: CASSDGSGSGEQFF. The CDR3 region has the DNA TGTGCCAGCAGTGACGGGAGCGGGAGCGGGGAGCAGTTCTTC.

A remark on this clone: This sample also contains other DNA sequences that code for the same CDR3. The V call is TRBV5-1, the J call TRBJ2-5; no clear D gene. With 0 bases removed from V and 2 bases from J, the gap between germline ends came to 5 bases. CDR3 length equals 13 residues. CDR1 SGHRS and CDR2 YFSETQ come from the germline V gene. CDR3 amino acids: CASSLDNQETQYF. The CDR3 bases are TGCGCCAGCAGCTTGGATAATCAAGAGACCCAGTACTTC.

V usage is TRBV5-1 and J usage is TRBJ2-7, with a possible D match to TRBD1 (5 bases). Deletions cut 0 bases from V and 2 bases from J, with 15 bases between. This CDR3 contains 16 residues. Germline loops: CDR1 SGHRS, CDR2 YFSETQ. As DNA, the CDR3 is TGCGCCAGCAGCTTGGGACGAGGACACCCGACCTACGAGCAGTACTTC. Its protein product is CASSLGRGHPTYEQYF.

Remarks on this clone: Other DNA sequences within the sample encode an identical CDR3. V gene TRBV9 combines with J gene TRBJ2-7; maybe TRBD2 (5 bases). Between the trimmed V and J ends, which lost 2 bases and 6 bases, there was a span of 12 bases. Germline CDR1 SGDLS, CDR2 YYNGEE. This CDR3 contains 13 residues. This chain's CDR3 is CASSVGGGGEQYF. The CDR3, as DNA: TGTGCCAGCAGCGTGGGTGGAGGAGGCGAGCAGTACTTC.

The chain carries TRBV19 and TRBJ1-2; TRBD1 might be the D (6 bases). Germline lookup yields CDR1 LNHDA and CDR2 SQIVND (reference sequence). With 2 bases removed from V and 2 bases from J, the gap between germline ends came to 15 bases. The CDR3 sequence is 16 residues long. CDR3 DNA: TGTGCCAGTAGTATAAGCGGGACAATTCCAAACTATGGCTACACCTTC. As protein: CASSISGTIPNYGYTF.

Written as DNA, the CDR3 is TGTGCCAGCAGCCAACAAGGGACAGGGGGACAAGCTTTCTTT. Protein: CASSQQGTGGQAFF. J is TRBJ1-1 and V is TRBV14; 11 nucleotides agree with TRBD1. CDR1 is SGHDN and CDR2 is FVKESK in the germline V gene. V shed 2 bases and J 9 bases; nucleotides not matched to a gene: 5. This CDR3 region has 14 residues.

The chain joins TRBV7-9 to TRBJ2-7; D perhaps matches TRBD2 (6 bases). CDR1 is SEHNR and CDR2 is FQNEAQ in the germline V gene (reference sequence). The CDR3 contains 15 residues. Trimming cost V 4 bases and J 4 bases, with 17 bases left between them. CDR3 sequence (DNA): TGTGCCAGCAGCTCCATGGGGGGAGGCCCTTACGAGCAGTACTTC. This translates into CASSSMGGGPYEQYF.

This chain connects TRBV5-1 to TRBJ2-7; 12 nucleotides match TRBD1. The ends lost 4 bases at V and 6 bases at J; junction bases unmatched: 8. There are 15 residues in the CDR3. The germline V gene has CDR1 SGHRS and CDR2 YFSETQ. CDR3 DNA: TGCGCCAGCAGCCGTTCCGGGACAGGGGGCGGCGAGCAGTACTTC. Translated: CASSRSGTGGGEQYF.

The gene calls are TRBV13 and TRBJ1-1; D remains ambiguous. Per germline, CDR1 PRHDT and CDR2 FYEKMQ (reference sequence). Trimming removed 0 bases from V and 0 bases from J, with 5 bases in between. The CDR3 length is 14 residues. CDR3 sequence reads: CASSLGFMNTEAFF. CDR3 DNA sequence: TGTGCCAGCAGCTTAGGCTTCATGAACACTGAAGCTTTCTTT.

This rearrangement joins TRBV1 to TRBJ1-2; the table gives TRBD1 as D, unverified against the DNA. TRBV1 is reported as a pseudogene. CDR3 length equals 14 residues. CDR3 amino acids: CTSSQDRICYGYTF. The CDR3 DNA is TGCACCAGCAGCCAAGACAGGATTTGCTATGGCTACACCTTC.

The chain is built from TRBV4-1 and TRBJ2-1; D may be TRBD1 (6 bases). This CDR3 comprises 15 residues. Germline values: CDR1 MGHRA, CDR2 YSYEKL. Trimming took 0 bases from V and 7 from J, leaving 13 bases between them. The CDR3 sequence is CASSQDGKGDNEQFF. The DNA for the CDR3 is TGCGCCAGCAGCCAAGATGGGAAGGGGGATAATGAGCAGTTCTTC.

The chain employs TRBV12-2 and TRBJ2-7; no check of the table's D call, TRBD2, against the DNA was made. TRBV12-2 is annotated as a pseudogene. CDR3 length equals 13 residues. The DNA of the CDR3 is TGTGCAAGTCGCCGGACGGCGGGTAACGAGCAGTACTTC. Residues: CASRRTAGNEQYF.

The CDR3 is CASSLDGTSYEQYF. CDR3 sequence (DNA): TGCGCCAGCAGCTTGGATGGCACCTCCTACGAGCAGTACTTC. This chain links TRBV5-1 with TRBJ2-7; no clear D. Germline V CDR1 and CDR2: SGHRS, YFSETQ. V lost 0 bases and J lost 0, with 7 bases in between. This CDR3 is 14 amino acids long.

The J gene is TRBJ1-2, the V gene TRBV6-4; 7 bases are shared with TRBD1. CDR1 MRHNA and CDR2 SNTAGT come from the germline V gene. The CDR3 consists of 14 residues. The V gene end was trimmed by 2 bases and the J gene end by 8 bases; junction bases not matched to a gene: 8. The CDR3 spells CASSDRVTGSGYTF. For the CDR3, the DNA is TGTGCCAGCAGTGACCGGGTGACAGGGAGCGGCTACACCTTC.